Reported below is one TCR beta chain. Libraries were prepared by immunoSEQ multiplex PCR; TCRdb keeps only in-frame clonotypes and omits some of them. The sample lists over 200,000 clones, around 85% seen once, with roughly 5% in the top ten. The CDR3 loop spans 13 amino acids. V was trimmed by 6 bases and J by 3 bases, leaving 8 bases between them. Germline V gives CDR1 SEHNR, CDR2 FQNEAQ (reference sequence). The data derive from a study of blood T cell repertoires in COVID-19. V gene TRBV7-9 combines with J gene TRBJ1-4; D gene uncertain. The sample taken for sequencing was peripheral blood. This receptor was obtained from a human donor in a cohort sampled during active COVID-19. The chain's CDR3 is CASSGQSNEKLFF. The DNA for the CDR3 is TGTGCCAGCAGTGGCCAGTCTAATGAAAAACTGTTTTTT.